These 18 T cell receptor beta chains came from one sample sequenced in a study of identical twins. TCRdb re-derived calls from the 5' RACE reads in MiXCR, one entry per CDR3 protein. The sample carries just under 550,000 distinct CDR3 sequences, roughly 15% recorded once. The sample was also reused in another study, on yellow fever vaccine responses in identical twins.

The sequencing sample was made of CD4+ T cells sorted from blood. The receptors were sampled from a woman younger than 30 in good health.

This chain connects TRBV7-9 to TRBJ2-2; 7 bases map to TRBD2. CDR1 and CDR2 from the germline V gene are SEHNR and FQNEAQ (reference sequence). The CDR3 extends over 14 amino acids. Trimming removed 7 bases from V and 1 base from J; junction bases left unmatched: 3. The CDR3 DNA follows: TGTGCCAGCACCTCGGGGGGGAACACCGGGGAGCTGTTTTTT. This codes for CASTSGGNTGELFF.

This clonotype was seen a few times. J is TRBJ1-2 and V is TRBV12-3 or TRBV12-4; 7 nucleotides agree with TRBD1. The CDR3 is made up of 15 amino acids. With V trimmed by 6 bases and J by 1 base, 8 bases remained unmatched. The CDR3 here is CASRLRDRLNYGYTF. The CDR3, as DNA: TGTGCCAGCAGACTTCGGGACAGACTTAACTATGGCTACACCTTC.

The CDR3 is CASSSTGLAQETQYF. CDR3 coding DNA: TGTGCCAGCAGCTCTACAGGACTAGCCCAAGAGACCCAGTACTTC. The rearrangement joins TRBV7-8 to TRBJ2-5, with TRBD2 identical over 8 bases. V lost 4 bases to trimming and J lost 1 base; unmatched junction nucleotides: 5. CDR1 SGHVS and CDR2 FQNEAQ come from the germline V gene. This CDR3 is built from 15 residues.

This clonotype was detected only a few times. The V gene is TRBV5-1, the J gene TRBJ1-1; D not resolved. Per germline, CDR1 SGHRS and CDR2 YFSETQ. With 4 bases removed from V and 0 bases from J, the gap between germline ends came to 10 bases. CDR3 size: 14 residues. CDR3 sequence: CASSVSSVNTEAFF. CDR3 coding DNA: TGCGCCAGCAGCGTTAGCAGTGTGAACACTGAAGCTTTCTTT.

The chain carries TRBV12-3 or TRBV12-4 and TRBJ1-5; D is undetermined. The CDR3 loop spans 14 amino acids. Trimming took 5 bases from V and 9 from J, leaving 17 bases between them. CDR3 nucleotides: TGTGCCAGCAGTCCAGGACGGGCCTACGGGCCCCAGCATTTT. It encodes CASSPGRAYGPQHF.

This clonotype is labeled as medium-sized. V and J are TRBV29-1 and TRBJ2-1; 12 nucleotides agree with TRBD2. The CDR3 length is 15 residues. The J segment lost 5 bases and the V segment lost 5 bases, leaving 7 bases of the junction unmatched. The V gene's germline CDR1 is SQVTM and CDR2 ANQGSEA. CDR3 nucleotide sequence: TGCAGCGTTCTTAACCTAGCGGGAGGGAACAATGAGCAGTTCTTC. It codes for CSVLNLAGGNNEQFF.

This clonotype was recorded at least ten times. The chain carries TRBV12-3 or TRBV12-4 and TRBJ1-2; possible D gene TRBD1, 5 bases. V lost 2 bases, J lost 4 bases, and 20 bases lay in between. This CDR3 is 17 amino acids long. The CDR3 sequence: CASSLRENRGRIYGYTF. DNA for the CDR3: TGTGCCAGCAGTTTAAGGGAAAATCGGGGGAGGATCTATGGCTACACCTTC.

This clonotype occurred a few times. The CDR3 protein is CASSLLWSYEQYF. CDR3 nucleotide sequence: TGTGCCAGCAGTTTATTGTGGTCCTACGAGCAGTACTTC. The J gene is TRBJ2-7, the V gene TRBV12-3 or TRBV12-4; D is undetermined. Trimming stripped 2 bases from V and 1 base from J, with 6 bases between. The CDR3 spans 13 residues.

The V gene is TRBV7-9, the J gene TRBJ1-2; maybe TRBD1 (6 bases). Trimming pared 5 bases from V and 4 bases from J, leaving 14 bases between. The CDR3 runs 14 residues. The germline V gene has CDR1 SEHNR and CDR2 FQNEAQ (reference sequence). The CDR3 region has the DNA TGTGCCAGCAGCATCCGGACAGCAGCCTATGGCTACACCTTC. Protein sequence: CASSIRTAAYGYTF.

The chain links TRBV18 to TRBJ2-7, with D hard to call. Germline V lookup: CDR1 KGHSH, CDR2 LQKENI. V was cut by 0 bases and J by 6 bases, with 9 bases left in between. The CDR3 has 13 amino acids. The DNA for the CDR3 is TGTGCCAGCTCACCACCTACGGAGATCGAGCAGTACTTC. Amino acid sequence: CASSPPTEIEQYF.

This chain uses TRBV7-8 with TRBJ2-3, with D maybe TRBD2 (5 bases). This CDR3 contains 13 residues. The V gene lost 5 bases and the J gene lost 5 bases, with 11 bases spanning the gap. Germline loops: CDR1 SGHVS, CDR2 FQNEAQ. In DNA, the CDR3 is TGTGCCAGCAGCCAGAACGAGGGAGATACGCAGTATTTT. Translation: CASSQNEGDTQYF.

V gene TRBV3-1 combines with J gene TRBJ1-5, with no clear D. Per germline, CDR1 LGHDT and CDR2 YNNKEL (reference sequence). The CDR3 runs 14 residues. Trimming left V 1 base short and J 9 bases short, with 13 bases between. The CDR3 sequence: CASSQGTDFRPQHF. CDR3 DNA sequence: TGTGCCAGCAGCCAAGGTACAGATTTTCGGCCCCAGCATTTT.

This rearrangement joins TRBV6-2 or TRBV6-3 to TRBJ2-3; no firm D call. The CDR3 covers 14 residues. Trimming removed 7 bases from V and 0 bases from J, with 11 bases in between. Germline CDR1 MNHEY, CDR2 SVGEGT. CDR3 coding DNA: TGTGCCAGCACCCTATCCGCTAGCACAGATACGCAGTATTTT. The encoded protein is CASTLSASTDTQYF.

This clonotype came up a few times. V is TRBV20-1 and J is TRBJ2-2, with a tentative D call TRBD2 (6 bases). V was trimmed by 3 bases and J by 0 bases, leaving 8 bases between them. From germline, CDR1 is DFQATT and CDR2 SNEGSKA (reference sequence). CDR3 length: 14 amino acids. The CDR3, as DNA: TGCAGTGCTAGCGGGAGCGCGAACACCGGGGAGCTGTTTTTT. Translated, it gives CSASGSANTGELFF.

This clonotype was counted many times. The rearrangement joins TRBV7-2 to TRBJ2-2, with D possibly matching TRBD2 (6 bases). The CDR3 contains 16 residues. Looked up from germline, CDR1 is SGHTA and CDR2 is FQGNSA. The V end lost 5 bases, the J end lost 4 bases, and 17 bases lay between the germline ends. Here the CDR3 DNA reads TGTGCCAGCAGCCCCAGGAGGGCTTTCTCCACCGGGGAGCTGTTTTTT. This sequence encodes CASSPRRAFSTGELFF.

There are a few counts of this clonotype. The rearrangement joins TRBV20-1 to TRBJ2-1; D possibly corresponds to TRBD1 (6 bases). The CDR3 extends over 16 amino acids. Germline V gene data show CDR1 as DFQATT and CDR2 as SNEGSKA (reference sequence). Trimming removed 4 bases from V and 6 bases from J, with 22 bases in between. The CDR3 region is CSAKTGTSTRSNEQFF. Here the CDR3 DNA reads TGCAGTGCTAAGACCGGGACATCCACGAGATCCAATGAGCAGTTCTTC.

This clonotype was seen a few times. The gene calls are TRBV5-1 and TRBJ2-3, with TRBD1 matching over 8 bases. V trimming: 5 bases; J trimming: 2 bases; junction bases outside the gene matches: 10. This CDR3 has 16 residues. Germline V lookup: CDR1 SGHRS, CDR2 YFSETQ. This CDR3 reads CASRKSPDRATDTQYF. The CDR3 DNA follows: TGCGCCAGCAGAAAATCACCGGACAGGGCCACAGATACGCAGTATTTT.

The sample holds a few counts of this clonotype. This chain uses TRBV18 with TRBJ2-1; D gene uncertain. V lost 4 bases to trimming and J lost 8 bases, with 9 bases between them. This CDR3 is built from 12 residues. The germline CDR1 and CDR2 sequences are KGHSH and LQKENI. In DNA form, the CDR3 reads TGTGCCAGCTCACGGTACGGAGATGAGCAGTTCTTC. Protein: CASSRYGDEQFF.